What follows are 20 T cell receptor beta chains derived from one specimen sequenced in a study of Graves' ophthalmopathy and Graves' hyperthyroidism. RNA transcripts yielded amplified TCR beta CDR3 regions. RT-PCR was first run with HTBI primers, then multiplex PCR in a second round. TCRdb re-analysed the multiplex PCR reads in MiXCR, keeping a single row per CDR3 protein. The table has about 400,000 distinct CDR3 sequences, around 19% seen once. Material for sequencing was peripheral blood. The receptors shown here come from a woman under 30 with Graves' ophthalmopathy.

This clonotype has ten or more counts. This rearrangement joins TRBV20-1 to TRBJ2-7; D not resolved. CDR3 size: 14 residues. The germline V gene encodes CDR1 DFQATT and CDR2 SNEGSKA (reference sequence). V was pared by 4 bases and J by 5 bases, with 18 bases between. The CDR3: CSATWVGAGHEQYF. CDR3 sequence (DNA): TGCAGTGCTACATGGGTTGGTGCTGGCCACGAGCAGTACTTC.

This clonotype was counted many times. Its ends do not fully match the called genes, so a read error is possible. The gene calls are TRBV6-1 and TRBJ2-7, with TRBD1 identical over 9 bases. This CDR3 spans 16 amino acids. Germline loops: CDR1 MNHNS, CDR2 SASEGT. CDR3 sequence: CASSQAGGQGSHEQYF. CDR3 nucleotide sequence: TGTGCCAGCAGTCAAGCAGGGGGACAGGGATCCCACGAGCAGTACTTC.

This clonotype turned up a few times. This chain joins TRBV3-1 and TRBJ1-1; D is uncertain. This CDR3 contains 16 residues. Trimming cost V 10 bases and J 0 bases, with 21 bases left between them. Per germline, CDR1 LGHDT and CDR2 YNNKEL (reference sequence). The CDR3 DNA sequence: TGTGCCACCCGACCGGGAGGGTTCGGCGTGAACACTGAAGCTTTCTTT. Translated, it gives CATRPGGFGVNTEAFF.

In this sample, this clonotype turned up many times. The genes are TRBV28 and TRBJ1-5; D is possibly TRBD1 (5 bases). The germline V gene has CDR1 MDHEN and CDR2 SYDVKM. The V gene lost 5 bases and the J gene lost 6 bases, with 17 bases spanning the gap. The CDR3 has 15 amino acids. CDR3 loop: CASSNQQDSIQPQHF. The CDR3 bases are TGTGCCAGCAGTAATCAACAGGATTCCATTCAGCCCCAGCATTTT.

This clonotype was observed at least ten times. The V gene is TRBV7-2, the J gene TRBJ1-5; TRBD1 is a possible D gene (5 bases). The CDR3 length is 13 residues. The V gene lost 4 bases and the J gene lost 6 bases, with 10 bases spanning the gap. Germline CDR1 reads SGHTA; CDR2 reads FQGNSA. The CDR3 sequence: CASSSQGGQPQHF. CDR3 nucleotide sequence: TGTGCCAGCAGCTCCCAGGGAGGTCAGCCCCAGCATTTT.

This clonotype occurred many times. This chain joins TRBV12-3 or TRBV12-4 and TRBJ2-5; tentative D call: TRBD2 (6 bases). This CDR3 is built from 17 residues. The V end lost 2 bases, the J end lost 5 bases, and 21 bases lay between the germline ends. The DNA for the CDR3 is TGTGCCAGCAGTTTACGGTGGCCGGGAGAAATCGACGAGACCCAGTACTTC. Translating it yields CASSLRWPGEIDETQYF.

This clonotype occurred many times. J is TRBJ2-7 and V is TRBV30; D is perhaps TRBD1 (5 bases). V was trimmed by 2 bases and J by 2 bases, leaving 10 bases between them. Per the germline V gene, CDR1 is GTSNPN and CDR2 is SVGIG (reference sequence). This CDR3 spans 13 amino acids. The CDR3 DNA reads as TGTGCCTGGAGTATGCAGGGCGCCTACGAGCAGTACTTC. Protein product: CAWSMQGAYEQYF.

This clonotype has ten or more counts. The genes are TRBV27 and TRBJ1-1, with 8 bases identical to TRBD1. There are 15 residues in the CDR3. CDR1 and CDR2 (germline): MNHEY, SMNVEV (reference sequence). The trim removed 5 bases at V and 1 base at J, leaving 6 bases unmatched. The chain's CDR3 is CASSRTGSWNTEAFF. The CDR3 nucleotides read TGTGCCAGCAGTCGGACAGGGTCATGGAACACTGAAGCTTTCTTT.

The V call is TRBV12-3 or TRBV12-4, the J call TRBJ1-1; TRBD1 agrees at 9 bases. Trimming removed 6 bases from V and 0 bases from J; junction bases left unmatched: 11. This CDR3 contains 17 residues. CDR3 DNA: TGTGCCAGCAGATCCCACATCGGGACAGGGATGAACACTGAAGCTTTCTTT. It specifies CASRSHIGTGMNTEAFF.

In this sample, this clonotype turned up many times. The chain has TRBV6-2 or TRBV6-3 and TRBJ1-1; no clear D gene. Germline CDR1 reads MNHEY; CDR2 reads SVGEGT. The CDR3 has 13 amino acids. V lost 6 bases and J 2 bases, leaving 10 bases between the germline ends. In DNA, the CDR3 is TGTGCCAGCAGCCAACAGACAAACACTGAAGCTTTCTTT. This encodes CASSQQTNTEAFF.

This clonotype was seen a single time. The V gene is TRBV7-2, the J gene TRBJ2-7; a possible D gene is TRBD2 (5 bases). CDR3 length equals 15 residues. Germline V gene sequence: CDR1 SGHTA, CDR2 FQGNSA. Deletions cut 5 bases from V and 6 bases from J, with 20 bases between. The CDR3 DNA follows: TGTGCCAGCAGCCACGACGACCGGGATATTGCCGAGCAGTACTTC. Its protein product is CASSHDDRDIAEQYF.

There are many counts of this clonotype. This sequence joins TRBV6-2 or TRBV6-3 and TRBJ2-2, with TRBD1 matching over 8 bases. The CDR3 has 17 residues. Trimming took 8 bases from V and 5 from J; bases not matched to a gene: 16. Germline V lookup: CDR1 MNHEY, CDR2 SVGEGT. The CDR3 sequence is CASRSARDRGGTGELFF. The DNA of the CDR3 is TGTGCCAGCCGCTCGGCTCGCGACAGGGGTGGTACCGGGGAGCTGTTTTTT.

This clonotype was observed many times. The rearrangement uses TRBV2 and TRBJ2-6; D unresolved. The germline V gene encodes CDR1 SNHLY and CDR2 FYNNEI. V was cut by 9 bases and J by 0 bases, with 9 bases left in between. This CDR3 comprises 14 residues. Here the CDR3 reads CASKGYSGANVLTF. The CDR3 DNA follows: TGTGCCAGTAAGGGATACTCTGGGGCCAACGTCCTGACTTTC.

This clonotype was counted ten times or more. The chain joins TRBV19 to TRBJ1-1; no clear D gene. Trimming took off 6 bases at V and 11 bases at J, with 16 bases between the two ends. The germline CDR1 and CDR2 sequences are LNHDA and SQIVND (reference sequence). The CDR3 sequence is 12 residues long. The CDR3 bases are TGTGCCAGTAGCTCCTACCCCCGAGAGGCTTTCTTT. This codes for CASSSYPREAFF.

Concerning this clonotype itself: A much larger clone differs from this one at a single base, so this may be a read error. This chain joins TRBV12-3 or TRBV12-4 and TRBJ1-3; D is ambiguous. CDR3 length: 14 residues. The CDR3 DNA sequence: TGTGCCAGCAGCGCTCAAGAGACTGGAAGCACCATATATTTT. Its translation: CASSAQETGSTIYF.

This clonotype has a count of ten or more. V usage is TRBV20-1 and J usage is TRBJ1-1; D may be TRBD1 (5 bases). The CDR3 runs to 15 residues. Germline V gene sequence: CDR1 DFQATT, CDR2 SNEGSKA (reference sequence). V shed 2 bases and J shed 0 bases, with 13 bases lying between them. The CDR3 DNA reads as TGCAGTGCTAGATTAGTGGGGACCGTGAACACTGAAGCTTTCTTT. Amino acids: CSARLVGTVNTEAFF.

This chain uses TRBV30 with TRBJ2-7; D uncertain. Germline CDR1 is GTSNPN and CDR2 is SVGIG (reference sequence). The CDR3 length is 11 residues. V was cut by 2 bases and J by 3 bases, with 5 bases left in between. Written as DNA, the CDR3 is TGTGCCTGGAGTTCAATCTACGAGCAGTACTTC. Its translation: CAWSSIYEQYF.

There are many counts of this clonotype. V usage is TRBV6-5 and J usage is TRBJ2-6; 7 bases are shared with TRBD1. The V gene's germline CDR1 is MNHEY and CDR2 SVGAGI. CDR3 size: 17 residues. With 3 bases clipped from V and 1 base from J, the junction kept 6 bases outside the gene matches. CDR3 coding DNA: TGTGCCAGCAGTTATAGGCAGGGGGTATCTGGGGCCAACGTCCTGACTTTC. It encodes CASSYRQGVSGANVLTF.

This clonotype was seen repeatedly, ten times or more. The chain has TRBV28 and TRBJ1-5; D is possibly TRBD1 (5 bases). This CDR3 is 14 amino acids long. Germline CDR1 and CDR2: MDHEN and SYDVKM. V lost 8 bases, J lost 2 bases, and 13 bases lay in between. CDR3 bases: TGTGCCAGCCTCCCGGGGGGGGGCAATCAGCCCCAGCATTTT. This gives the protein CASLPGGGNQPQHF.

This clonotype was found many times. The CDR3 bases are TGTGCCAGCACGACCCTACAGGGTATCTACTCTGGAAACACCATATATTTT. Protein product: CASTTLQGIYSGNTIYF. The V call is TRBV28, the J call TRBJ1-3, with a possible D match to TRBD1 (6 bases). Germline-derived CDR1 and CDR2 are MDHEN and SYDVKM. Trimming took off 7 bases at V and 0 bases at J, with 19 bases between the two ends. The CDR3 sequence is 17 residues long.